The entry that follows covers one T cell receptor (beta chain) sequence. The antigen is not known. As every portion of the isolated RNA was reverse transcribed, the sequencing read expressed TCRB transcripts. Data came from immunoSEQ multiplex PCR; TCRdb stores just in-frame clones and leaves some out. The profile shows 250,000 or so clones, approximately 15% of them singletons. This sample is part of a study of beta chain features in type 1 diabetes. Study results and limitations: Among all four CD4+ subsets, Type 1 diabetes patients had TCRB CDR3s that were moderately but significantly shorter.

Unmatched junction bases numbered 12, after V lost 3 bases and J lost 4 bases. Germline V lookup: CDR1 SGHNT, CDR2 YYREEE (reference sequence). The CDR3 covers 17 residues. The V call is TRBV5-4, the J call TRBJ2-3, with 9 bases that match TRBD2. Material: naive CD4+ T cells from blood. The receptor was derived from a man under 40 with type 1 diabetes. The CDR3 sequence is CASSSRGEREESDTQYF. As DNA, the CDR3 is TGTGCCAGCAGCTCCCGTGGCGAGCGGGAGGAGTCAGATACGCAGTATTTT.